One sample yielded the 3 T cell receptor beta chains listed below, sequenced in a study of cytomegalovirus exposure and HLA in healthy donors. PCR was performed using 60 Vbeta and 13 Jbeta primers. The repertoire was sequenced with immunoSEQ multiplex PCR; TCRdb's copy has only in-frame clones and lacks some. The table lists around 200,000 clones, around 89% of them singletons. Sequenced input: PBMCs. These TCRs come from a woman between 18 and 30 years old in good health and CMV-seronegative.

V gene TRBV5-1 combines with J gene TRBJ2-5, with 8 positions matching TRBD2. The V and J ends lost 6 bases and 5 bases, in that order; junction bases with no gene match: 12. The CDR3 is 15 residues long. Germline lookup yields CDR1 SGHRS and CDR2 YFSETQ. CDR3 loop: CASNQGSGAWETQYF. CDR3 coding DNA: TGCGCCAGCAACCAGGGTAGCGGGGCCTGGGAGACCCAGTACTTC.

The gene calls are TRBV6-1 and TRBJ2-5, with D possibly being TRBD2 (5 bases). V lost 3 bases, J lost 1 base, and 15 bases lay in between. The CDR3 consists of 16 residues. Germline V gene sequence: CDR1 MNHNS, CDR2 SASEGT. The CDR3 DNA follows: TGTGCCAGCAGTGACGGGCAGGAGGCCCTCCAAGAGACCCAGTACTTC. Amino acid sequence: CASSDGQEALQETQYF.

The chain recombines TRBV7-9 with TRBJ2-3; TRBD2 aligns across 7 bases. From germline, CDR1 is SEHNR and CDR2 FQNEAQ (reference sequence). Trimming took 1 base from V and 0 from J; bases not matched to a gene: 1. The CDR3 length is 15 residues. The CDR3 loop reads CASSLVSGSTDTQYF. The CDR3 DNA reads TGTGCCAGCAGCTTAGTTAGCGGGAGCACAGATACGCAGTATTTT.